Following are 11 T cell receptor beta chains from one sample sequenced in a study of blood T cells in healthy people across ages. The second PCR ran roughly 6 to 11 cycles with a sample-barcoded 5' primer and J-beta primers. Using its own MiXCR run on the 5' RACE reads, TCRdb lists one record per CDR3 protein. The sample yields approximately 1,000,000 distinct CDR3 sequences, under 40% seen once. The sequenced material came from blood. These TCRs come from a man in his late teens or twenties in good health.

This clonotype has only one observation. This chain uses TRBV18 with TRBJ1-4, with no clear D. The germline CDR1 and CDR2 sequences are KGHSH and LQKENI. The CDR3 runs to 14 residues. Trimming shortened V by 5 bases and J by 0 bases, and 7 bases separated the two germline ends. DNA of the CDR3: TGTGCCAGCTCAATGACGGCAACTAATGAAAAACTGTTTTTT. Translating gives CASSMTATNEKLFF.

V is TRBV9 and J is TRBJ2-2, with 13 bases lining up with TRBD2. Germline V gene sequence: CDR1 SGDLS, CDR2 YYNGEE. Trimming took 3 bases from V and 5 from J; bases not matched to a gene: 7. This CDR3 region has 17 residues. The CDR3 region has the DNA TGTGCCAGCAGCGACCGGGGACTAGCGGGGTATACCGGGGAGCTGTTTTTT. Translation: CASSDRGLAGYTGELFF. Based on the CDR3 plus reference TRBV9 and TRBJ2-2, the full variable domain is DSGVTQTPKHLITATGQRVTLRCSPRSGDLSVYWYQQSLDQGLQFLIQYYNGEERAKGNILERFSAQQFPDLHSELNLSSLELGDSALYFCASSDRGLAGYTGELFFGEGSRLTVL.

This clonotype appeared once. The rearrangement joins TRBV4-3 to TRBJ2-1; D may correspond to TRBD1 or TRBD2 (5 bases each). The CDR3 length is 16 residues. Germline V CDR1 and CDR2: LGHNA, YSLEER. Trimming stripped 1 base from V and 9 bases from J, with 19 bases between. For the CDR3, the DNA is TGCGCCAGCAGCCAAGTAAAGGGGACCCAAGACAGTGAGCAGTTCTTC. Its protein product is CASSQVKGTQDSEQFF.

This clonotype was observed a few times. This chain joins TRBV20-1 and TRBJ1-2; maybe TRBD1 (6 bases). CDR1 and CDR2 from the germline V gene are DFQATT and SNEGSKA (reference sequence). V was pared by 0 bases and J by 3 bases, with 20 bases between. The CDR3 spans 17 residues. CDR3 sequence (DNA): TGCAGTGCTAGAGATGGGGGGGCGCAGTCCAGGGACTATGGCTACACCTTC. This sequence encodes CSARDGGAQSRDYGYTF.

Remarks on this clonotype: A much larger clone differs by one base, so this may be a read error. The chain couples TRBV12-3 or TRBV12-4 to TRBJ2-3, with D unclear. The CDR3 runs to 15 residues. The V end was cut by 5 bases, the J end by 4 bases, with 16 bases between. The CDR3 here is CASSPQDVNADTQYF. CDR3 DNA: TGTGCCAGCAGTCCCCAGGACGTTAACGCAGATACGCAGTATTTT.

This clonotype has just a few counts. The chain employs TRBV2 and TRBJ2-1; possible D gene TRBD2, 5 bases. Trimming left V 8 bases short and J 9 bases short, with 23 bases between. The germline V gene encodes CDR1 SNHLY and CDR2 FYNNEI. The CDR3 covers 15 residues. This CDR3 is CASQTLARTSGEQFF. In DNA form, the CDR3 reads TGTGCCAGCCAGACCTTAGCGCGGACCTCCGGTGAGCAGTTCTTC.

This clonotype has at least ten counts. V gene TRBV4-3 combines with J gene TRBJ1-2; D possibly corresponds to TRBD1 (6 bases). Between the trimmed V and J ends, which lost 1 base and 4 bases, there was a span of 7 bases. Germline lookup yields CDR1 LGHNA and CDR2 YSLEER. The CDR3 covers 13 residues. CDR3 coding DNA: TGCGCCAGCAGCCAAGCGACAGGCTATGGCTACACCTTC. Its protein is CASSQATGYGYTF.

The chain combines TRBV12-3 or TRBV12-4 with TRBJ2-7, with D uncertain. This CDR3 has 12 residues. The V end was cut by 3 bases, the J end by 12 bases, with 15 bases between. Written as DNA, the CDR3 is TGTGCCAGCAGTTTGGTTGGATCTTTTCCGTACTTC. It codes for CASSLVGSFPYF.

Only a few counts were recorded for this clonotype. The J gene is TRBJ1-5, the V gene TRBV28, with a possible D match to TRBD1 (5 bases). The CDR3 contains 12 residues. Trimming cost V 5 bases and J 11 bases, with 13 bases left between them. The V gene's germline CDR1 is MDHEN and CDR2 SYDVKM. The DNA for the CDR3 is TGTGCCAGCAGTCCACAGGAGGGGACCCAGCATTTT. Translating it yields CASSPQEGTQHF.

As to this clonotype: The junction differs from germline at one of its ends, possibly a read error. The rearrangement uses TRBV29-1 and TRBJ1-4; D is perhaps TRBD1 (5 bases). There are 15 residues in the CDR3. Germline V gene sequence: CDR1 SQVTM, CDR2 ANQGSEA. The CDR3 here is CSVASSYGTNEKLFF. The CDR3 DNA sequence: TGCAGCGTTGCCTCCTCCTACGGGACTAATGAGAAACTGTTTTTT.

This clonotype was seen just once. The CDR3 region has the DNA TGTGCCAGCAGCTTATCCCCGGGAGGATTCACCGGGGAGCTGTTTTTT. Encoded protein: CASSLSPGGFTGELFF. This sequence joins TRBV11-2 and TRBJ2-2; 7 nucleotides match TRBD2. Germline CDR1 and CDR2: SGHAT and FQNNGV. The CDR3 consists of 16 residues. V shed 2 bases, J shed 4 bases, and the junction held 7 bases outside the gene matches.